One sample yielded the 28 T cell receptor beta chains listed below, sequenced in a study of T cell changes during pregnancy in multiple sclerosis (dated by TCRdb to between 2017 and 2020). The library was produced with the immunoSEQ multiplex PCR assay. TCRdb re-hosts the immuneACCESS table, in-frame sequences only. Its copies lack some clones; in the studies checked, an unresolved V gene accounts for under half of them, and the cause for the rest is not known. The sample profile shows roughly 61,000 clones; about 87% of them were found once. The ten most abundant clones make up almost 0.9% of the sample. The specimen comprised peripheral blood, sampled in the first trimester of pregnancy. These receptors originate from a female donor in good health, enrolled as a control in a pregnancy study.

The V call is TRBV5-1, the J call TRBJ1-1, with D perhaps TRBD1 (6 bases). The V end lost 3 bases, the J end lost 5 bases, and 20 bases lay between the germline ends. The CDR3 has 16 residues. Germline V gene sequence: CDR1 SGHRS, CDR2 YFSETQ. The CDR3 coding sequence is TGCGCCAGCAGCTCCAACCCAGGGGCGCCTGGAACTGAAGCTTTCTTT. It yields the protein CASSSNPGAPGTEAFF.

The chain has TRBV7-9 and TRBJ1-1; D is perhaps TRBD1 (6 bases). Germline-derived CDR1 and CDR2 are SEHNR and FQNEAQ (reference sequence). Trimming took off 5 bases at V and 7 bases at J, with 11 bases between the two ends. This CDR3 spans 12 amino acids. The CDR3 DNA sequence: TGTGCCAGCAGCCAAGGACAGTATGAAGCTTTCTTT. Encoded protein: CASSQGQYEAFF.

The rearrangement joins TRBV9 to TRBJ2-3; TRBD1 matches at 8 bases. Germline V lookup: CDR1 SGDLS, CDR2 YYNGEE. The CDR3 covers 16 residues. V was clipped by 1 base and J by 3 bases; unmatched bases: 7. In DNA form, the CDR3 reads TGTGCCAGCAGCGTAATCGGCAGGGGGCCGACAGATACGCAGTATTTT. Its translation: CASSVIGRGPTDTQYF.

The chain links TRBV19 to TRBJ1-1; maybe TRBD1 (5 bases). Germline CDR1 reads LNHDA; CDR2 reads SQIVND (reference sequence). CDR3 size: 13 residues. V was cut by 4 bases and J by 4 bases, with 10 bases left in between. In DNA, the CDR3 is TGTGCCAGTAGTACGACAGAATCCACTGAAGCTTTCTTT. Encoded protein: CASSTTESTEAFF. The full variable domain, its missing parts supplied by reference TRBV19 and TRBJ1-1, is DGGITQSPKYLFRKEGQNVTLSCEQNLNHDAMYWYRQDPGQGLRLIYYSQIVNDFQKGDIAEGYSVSREKKESFPLTVTSAQKNPTAFYLCASSTTESTEAFFGQGTRLTVV.

This clone was counted a single time. Written as DNA, the CDR3 is TGTGCCACCAGCAGTCCCCCGGGTGACGGGTACTCTGGAAACACCATATATTTT. This codes for CATSSPPGDGYSGNTIYF. The genes are TRBV15 and TRBJ1-3; D call uncertain. The CDR3 runs 18 residues. From germline, CDR1 is LNHNV and CDR2 YYDKDF (reference sequence). V lost 3 bases and J lost 0, with 18 bases in between. Filled out from reference TRBV15 and TRBJ1-3, the complete variable domain reads DAMVIQNPRYQVTQFGKPVTLSCSQTLNHNVMYWYQQKSSQAPKLLFHYYDKDFNNEADTPDNFQSRRPNTSFCFLDIRSPGLGDTAMYLCATSSPPGDGYSGNTIYFGEGSWLTVV.

The V call is TRBV5-4, the J call TRBJ2-3, with 9 bases identical to TRBD1. The CDR3 has 15 residues. Germline CDR1 SGHNT, CDR2 YYREEE (reference sequence). Trimming took 4 bases from V and 6 from J; bases not matched to a gene: 9. The CDR3 DNA reads as TGTGCCAGCAGCCCCGGGACAGGGTTGACTGATACGCAGTATTTT. Protein product: CASSPGTGLTDTQYF.

The V gene is TRBV6-6, the J gene TRBJ2-3, with TRBD2 as a possible D gene (6 bases). The germline CDR1 and CDR2 sequences are MNHNY and SVGAGI (reference sequence). Trimming pared 6 bases from V and 2 bases from J, leaving 15 bases between. The CDR3 runs 15 residues. For the CDR3, the DNA is TGTGCCAGCAGCCGGGACTCGGATAACACAGATACGCAGTATTTT. It encodes CASSRDSDNTDTQYF.

This chain connects TRBV7-2 to TRBJ2-7, with D perhaps matching TRBD2 (5 bases). V gave up 1 base and J gave up 2 bases, with 12 bases separating them. Looked up from germline, CDR1 is SGHTA and CDR2 is FQGNSA. The CDR3 contains 15 residues. The CDR3 protein is CASSLVSREAYEQYF. For the CDR3, the DNA is TGTGCCAGCAGCTTAGTTAGCCGGGAAGCCTACGAGCAGTACTTC.

The genes are TRBV5-6 and TRBJ2-1; TRBD2 matches 12 bases. The CDR3 runs 16 residues. V shed 4 bases, J shed 8 bases, and the junction held 10 bases outside the gene matches. Per germline, CDR1 SGHDT and CDR2 YYEEEE. The CDR3 nucleotides are TGTGCCAGCAGCCCGCGCCTAGCGGGGGGGCGCGATGAGCAGTTCTTC. Its translation: CASSPRLAGGRDEQFF.

The chain has TRBV7-2 and TRBJ2-2, with D perhaps TRBD2 (5 bases). The germline V gene encodes CDR1 SGHTA and CDR2 FQGNSA. This CDR3 comprises 15 residues. V dropped 1 base and J dropped 2 bases, with 8 bases sitting between them. DNA of the CDR3: TGTGCCAGCAGCTTAGAAGGACTCAACACCGGGGAGCTGTTTTTT. This encodes CASSLEGLNTGELFF.

This clone was counted once. The rearrangement links TRBV7-9 to TRBJ1-1; no clear D gene. This CDR3 has 14 residues. The V end was cut by 5 bases, the J end by 1 base, with 11 bases between. The germline V gene encodes CDR1 SEHNR and CDR2 FQNEAQ (reference sequence). CDR3: CASSPSTRNTEAFF. Here the CDR3 DNA reads TGTGCCAGCAGCCCCTCCACACGGAACACTGAAGCTTTCTTT.

V usage is TRBV7-3 and J usage is TRBJ1-6; the match to TRBD1 covers 7 bases. CDR3 size: 17 residues. J gave up 8 bases and V 5 bases, and 15 bases lay outside the gene matches. Germline V gene sequence: CDR1 SGHTA, CDR2 FQGTGA. The CDR3 sequence is CASSPTPVRGVYSPLHF. The CDR3 DNA follows: TGTGCCAGCAGCCCGACCCCCGTCAGGGGGGTATATTCACCCCTCCACTTT.

V and J are TRBV7-9 and TRBJ1-5; D not certain. The CDR3 covers 14 residues. Trimming took off 5 bases at V and 3 bases at J, with 11 bases between the two ends. Germline CDR1 SEHNR, CDR2 FQNEAQ (reference sequence). This CDR3 reads CASSRPRINQPQHF. The CDR3 coding sequence is TGTGCCAGCAGCCGCCCCAGAATCAATCAGCCCCAGCATTTT.

The gene calls are TRBV7-8 and TRBJ2-3; D remains ambiguous. Germline V CDR1 and CDR2: SGHVS, FQNEAQ. The V end lost 5 bases, the J end lost 0 bases, and 9 bases lay between the germline ends. The CDR3 runs 14 residues. CDR3 DNA: TGTGCCAGCAGCCTGCTGACTAGCACAGATACGCAGTATTTT. Residues: CASSLLTSTDTQYF.

The V gene is TRBV15, the J gene TRBJ1-1; TRBD1 agrees at 7 bases. This CDR3 region has 16 residues. V dropped 1 base and J dropped 1; count of bases not matched to a gene: 6. Germline CDR1 is LNHNV and CDR2 is YYDKDF (reference sequence). The CDR3 DNA is TGTGCCACCAGCAGAGGGACAGGACCCCCGAACACTGAAGCTTTCTTT. It is translated as CATSRGTGPPNTEAFF.

The chain has TRBV5-1 and TRBJ1-2; the D is unclear. The CDR3 covers 14 residues. The V and J ends lost 1 base and 4 bases respectively, with 11 bases between them. The germline V gene has CDR1 SGHRS and CDR2 YFSETQ. In nucleotides, the CDR3 is TGCGCCAGCAGCTTGAGGGAAGAGGGCTATGGCTACACCTTC. It yields the protein CASSLREEGYGYTF.

This clone has more than one count but fewer than ten. This rearrangement joins TRBV7-6 to TRBJ1-1, with 9 nucleotides matching TRBD1. The junction had 13 bases not matched to a gene; V was cut back by 6 bases and J by 11 bases. Per germline, CDR1 SGHVS and CDR2 FNYEAQ. The CDR3 has 14 residues. CDR3 protein: CASSSLGRTGVAFF. The CDR3 nucleotides read TGTGCCAGCAGTTCCTTGGGGAGGACAGGGGTGGCTTTCTTT.

The chain combines TRBV5-8 with TRBJ1-2, with D tentatively TRBD1 (6 bases). This CDR3 has 15 residues. The ends were cut back, 1 base at V and 0 bases at J, with 10 bases in the middle. The V gene's germline CDR1 is SGHTS and CDR2 YDEGEE. CDR3 residues: CASSLRGSTNYGYTF. CDR3 nucleotide sequence: TGTGCCAGCAGCTTGAGGGGGTCTACTAACTATGGCTACACCTTC.

The count of this clone is one. The gene calls are TRBV2 and TRBJ1-6; 8 bases map to TRBD1. Germline V gene sequence: CDR1 SNHLY, CDR2 FYNNEI. J lost 7 bases, V lost 6 bases, and 8 bases had no gene match. This CDR3 comprises 15 residues. The CDR3 region has the DNA TGTGCCAGCAGGAGGAGGACAGGGTCCAATTCACCCCTCCACTTT. The encoded protein is CASRRRTGSNSPLHF.

The chain is built from TRBV5-4 and TRBJ2-1, with 8 nucleotides matching TRBD2. V trimming: 5 bases; J trimming: 3 bases; junction bases outside the gene matches: 10. The V gene's germline CDR1 is SGHNT and CDR2 YYREEE (reference sequence). This CDR3 has 16 amino acids. The CDR3 nucleotides read TGTGCCAGCAGTCGTGAAGCGGGGGACAACTACAATGAGCAGTTCTTC. Its translation: CASSREAGDNYNEQFF.

V gene TRBV9 combines with J gene TRBJ1-5, with no clear D. Trimming stripped 1 base from V and 2 bases from J, with 10 bases between. In germline, CDR1 is SGDLS, CDR2 YYNGEE. The CDR3 extends over 15 amino acids. The CDR3 DNA follows: TGTGCCAGCAGCGTATCCGGGAGCGGCAATCAGCCCCAGCATTTT. This encodes CASSVSGSGNQPQHF.

The chain has TRBV7-3 and TRBJ1-2; TRBD1 might be the D (6 bases). V was pared by 5 bases and J by 8 bases, with 21 bases between. This CDR3 has 15 residues. The germline CDR1 and CDR2 sequences are SGHTA and FQGTGA. In DNA form, the CDR3 reads TGTGCCAGCAGCCCGGAGGGGGGGCGACGAGGGGGCTACACCTTC. Its translation is CASSPEGGRRGGYTF.

The chain combines TRBV18 with TRBJ1-3, with 8 bases identical to TRBD1. Germline CDR1 reads KGHSH; CDR2 reads LQKENI. The CDR3 spans 15 residues. With 3 bases clipped from V and 8 bases from J, the junction kept 9 bases outside the gene matches. DNA of the CDR3: TGTGCCAGCTCACCCGGACAGGGAACTGGGCACACCATATATTTT. Protein sequence: CASSPGQGTGHTIYF.

This chain links TRBV19 with TRBJ1-2; 10 bases match TRBD1. This CDR3 has 16 residues. Per germline, CDR1 LNHDA and CDR2 SQIVND (reference sequence). Germline trimming cut 5 bases from V and 4 bases from J; bases unmatched to any gene: 10. The CDR3 here is CASSQTTGGELYGYTF. CDR3 nucleotide sequence: TGTGCCAGTAGTCAGACGACAGGGGGCGAACTCTATGGCTACACCTTC.

This clone was counted once. The chain uses TRBV4-3 and TRBJ1-1; unclear D gene. V was clipped by 0 bases and J by 8 bases, with 10 bases between them. The CDR3 runs to 13 residues. The germline V gene has CDR1 LGHNA and CDR2 YSLEER. Written as DNA, the CDR3 is TGCGCCAGCAGCCAAGATCTAGAAAGGGAAGCTTTCTTT. Translating gives CASSQDLEREAFF.

On this clone: A junction end diverges from the germline sequence, so it may reflect a read error. The chain links TRBV15 to TRBJ1-1; tentative D call: TRBD1 (6 bases). Germline CDR1 and CDR2: LNHNV and YYDKDF (reference sequence). This CDR3 contains 14 residues. The CDR3 region is CATSRASWDTEAFF. In DNA form, the CDR3 reads TGTGCCACCAGCAGAGCCTCCTGGGACACCGAAGCTTTCTTT.

Only a few counts were recorded for this clone. This chain joins TRBV9 and TRBJ1-5; no clear D. The ends were cut back, 1 base at V and 3 bases at J, with 5 bases in the middle. Germline V gene sequence: CDR1 SGDLS, CDR2 YYNGEE. The CDR3 has 13 amino acids. CDR3 nucleotide sequence: TGTGCCAGCAGCGTAAGCGTCAATCAGCCCCAGCATTTT. Translated: CASSVSVNQPQHF. The complete variable domain, with remaining parts taken from reference TRBV9 and TRBJ1-5, reads DSGVTQTPKHLITATGQRVTLRCSPRSGDLSVYWYQQSLDQGLQFLIQYYNGEERAKGNILERFSAQQFPDLHSELNLSSLELGDSALYFCASSVSVNQPQHFGDGTRLSIL.

This clone was seen once. The chain carries TRBV27 and TRBJ1-2, with 7 bases fitting TRBD1. Per the germline V gene, CDR1 is MNHEY and CDR2 is SMNVEV (reference sequence). The ends lost 4 bases at V and 6 bases at J; junction bases unmatched: 5. The CDR3 contains 13 residues. In DNA, the CDR3 is TGTGCCAGCAGTTCCACAGGGGTGGATGGCTACACCTTC. It specifies CASSSTGVDGYTF.